The present T cell receptor beta chain was sequenced within a study of blood T cell repertoires in COVID-19. The age range of participants was about 18 to 90 years, with residence in about two dozen US areas. Assignment of participants to cohorts was predicated upon participant-reported clinical history. Cohort 3 recovery required two negative PCRs, clearance, or symptom resolution. This table comes from immunoSEQ multiplex PCR, and its TCRdb copy is limited to in-frame clones, with some not included. Among hundreds of thousands of clones listed, under 95% were seen once. CDR3 size: 13 residues. CDR1 is MGHDK and CDR2 is SYGVNS in the germline V gene. V shed 6 bases and J shed 5 bases, with 13 bases lying between them.

This sequence originates from a woman in her late teens or twenties who had recovered from COVID-19. The material sequenced was PBMCs or T cells enriched from blood (not recorded which). The chain uses TRBV25-1 and TRBJ1-2, with D possibly TRBD1 on 6 matching bases. The CDR3 DNA reads TGTGCCAGCAGAGAAATAGGGGGATATGGCTACACCTTC. It codes for CASREIGGYGYTF.